This TCR beta chain stems from a study of cytomegalovirus exposure and HLA in healthy donors. Study conclusions and caveats: Specific recognition of CMV antigens was confirmed in vitro for three chains (all CMV-associated). In a later analysis, HLA-associated beta chains showed higher expansion and lower generation probabilities than comparable chains. Reportedly, TCR beta sequences accurately predicted HLA-A and HLA-B alleles in most subjects. Association of a missense DCLRE1C variant with TCR beta V- and J-gene trimming was reported in a later analysis.

On this clone itself: Its antigen is unknown.

In the PCR, 60 Vbeta and 13 Jbeta primers were used. Sequencing used immunoSEQ multiplex PCR; TCRdb keeps in-frame clones, though not all of them. The sample has tens of thousands of clones; the top ten hold 4.5% to 6.5%. CDR3 length equals 16 residues. The sample was PBMCs. The rearrangement links TRBV21-1 to TRBJ2-5; TRBD1, as called in the table, went unchecked against the DNA. TRBV21-1 is tagged as a pseudogene. The sequence came from a woman aged 40 to 50 in good health and CMV-seropositive. The CDR3 loop reads CASSRSRFGQQETQYF. As DNA, the CDR3 is TGTGCCAGCAGCAGAAGTAGGTTCGGACAGCAAGAGACCCAGTACTTC.